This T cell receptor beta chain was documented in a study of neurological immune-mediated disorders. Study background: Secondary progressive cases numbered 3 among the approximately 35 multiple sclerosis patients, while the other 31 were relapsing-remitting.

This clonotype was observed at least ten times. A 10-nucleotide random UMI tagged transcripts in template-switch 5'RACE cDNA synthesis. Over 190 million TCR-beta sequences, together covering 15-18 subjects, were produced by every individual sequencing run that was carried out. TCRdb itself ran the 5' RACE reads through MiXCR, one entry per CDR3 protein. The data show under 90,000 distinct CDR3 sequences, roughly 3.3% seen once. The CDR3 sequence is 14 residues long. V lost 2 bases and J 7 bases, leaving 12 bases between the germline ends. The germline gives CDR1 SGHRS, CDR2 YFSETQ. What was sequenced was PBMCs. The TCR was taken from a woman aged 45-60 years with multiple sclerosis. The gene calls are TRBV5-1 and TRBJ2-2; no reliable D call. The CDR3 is CASSLSGRHGELFF. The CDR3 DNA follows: TGCGCCAGCAGCTTATCGGGTCGTCACGGGGAGCTGTTTTTT.